This T cell receptor beta chain was identified during a study of T cell responses to AZD1222 COVID-19 vaccine. General study points: Just five or six AZD1222 recipients were seropositive at baseline. There were mostly white British donors and more females than males, and clonal diversity was possibly underestimated. There were vaccine-associated CD4 TCRs across spike, dominant at 160-218 and 743-854.

The V gene end was trimmed by 3 bases and the J gene end by 2 bases; junction bases not matched to a gene: 3. The germline gives CDR1 SQVTM, CDR2 ANQGSEA. The CDR3 has 15 amino acids. The repertoire was sequenced with immunoSEQ multiplex PCR; TCRdb's copy has only in-frame clones and lacks some. This repertoire shows about 130,000 clones, about 89% found once; its top ten account for about 1.4%. In the case of this clone: Its antigen is not identified.

The TCR sequence derives from an adult in good health. The chain carries TRBV29-1 and TRBJ2-7; 14 bases are shared with TRBD2. The input for sequencing was peripheral blood, taken on day 0 of AZD1222 vaccination. The CDR3 protein is CSVEGLAGAPYEQYF. DNA of the CDR3: TGCAGCGTTGAGGGACTAGCGGGAGCCCCCTACGAGCAGTACTTC.